The rows below give T cell receptor beta chains drawn from one sample of a study of breast tumors, draining lymph nodes, adjacent tissues. TCRdb re-called the multiplex PCR reads through MiXCR, storing one row per CDR3 protein. The sample contains some 110,000 distinct CDR3 sequences, less than 40% of which appear only once. Material for sequencing was axillary lymph node tissue. The source of these receptors is a female donor with breast cancer. Some clones in this sample may be carry-over from other donors' samples. Each CDR3 is given with its conserved first and last residue. D genes are given only for firm matches. Size values are once, few and many counts, or a class for expanded clones, and some rows have none.

d_gene: NA
j_gene: TRBJ1-5
v_gene: TRBV2
abundance: many
CDR3nt: TGTGCCAGCTGCCTGGGTCAACAGCCCCAGCATTTT
CDR3aa: CASCLGQQPQHF

d_gene: NA
j_gene: TRBJ1-1
v_gene: TRBV19
abundance: few
CDR3nt: TGTGCCACCCGCCGGAGGGACACTGAAGCTTTCTTT
CDR3aa: CATRRRDTEAFF

d_gene: TRBD1
j_gene: TRBJ1-6
v_gene: TRBV7-8
abundance: NA
CDR3nt: TGTGCCAGCAGCTGGACCGGGACAGGGACTAGTAATTCACCCCTCCACTTT
CDR3aa: CASSWTGTGTSNSPLHF

d_gene: NA
j_gene: TRBJ2-2
v_gene: TRBV5-1
abundance: once
CDR3nt: TGCGCCAGCAGACCTACTTCTGCCGACACCAGGGAGCTGCTTTTT
CDR3aa: CASRPTSADTRELLF

d_gene: TRBD2
j_gene: TRBJ2-3
v_gene: TRBV24-1
abundance: NA
CDR3nt: TGTGCCACCAGTGACCCAGGGACTAGCGGGGGGGCAGATACGCAGTATTTT
CDR3aa: CATSDPGTSGGADTQYF

d_gene: TRBD1
j_gene: TRBJ1-5
v_gene: TRBV20-1
abundance: NA
CDR3nt: TGCAGTGCTAGGGACACAGGGGTAAATCAGCCCCAGCATTTT
CDR3aa: CSARDTGVNQPQHF

d_gene: TRBD2
j_gene: TRBJ2-1
v_gene: TRBV4-2
abundance: many
CDR3nt: TGTGCCAGCAGCCTGGGCCTAGCGGGAGGGGGGAATGAGCAGTTCTTC
CDR3aa: CASSLGLAGGGNEQFF

d_gene: NA
j_gene: TRBJ1-5
v_gene: TRBV20-1
abundance: many
CDR3nt: TGCAGTGCTAGAGATCCCGGGGACAATCAGCCCCAGCATTTT
CDR3aa: CSARDPGDNQPQHF

d_gene: TRBD2
j_gene: TRBJ2-1
v_gene: TRBV2
abundance: many
CDR3nt: TGTGCCAGCAGTTACAGCGGGGGAGGGTTCTTC
CDR3aa: CASSYSGGGFF

d_gene: NA
j_gene: TRBJ2-2
v_gene: TRBV19
abundance: many
CDR3nt: TGTGCCAGTAGTTCCGCCGGGGCTATCACCGGGGAGCTGTTTTTT
CDR3aa: CASSSAGAITGELFF

d_gene: TRBD2
j_gene: TRBJ2-1
v_gene: TRBV7-9
abundance: many
CDR3nt: TGTGCCAGCAGCTTACGGGCTAGCGGAGTTTACAATGAGCAGTTCTTC
CDR3aa: CASSLRASGVYNEQFF

d_gene: NA
j_gene: TRBJ2-4
v_gene: TRBV19
abundance: many
CDR3nt: TGTGCCAGTAGTATGTATCAGGGCGAAAACATTCAGTACTTC
CDR3aa: CASSMYQGENIQYF

d_gene: NA
j_gene: TRBJ1-5
v_gene: TRBV27
abundance: NA
CDR3nt: TGTGCCAGCAGTTCCCACCTCATCTCTGTCGCCAATCAGCCCCAGCATTTT
CDR3aa: CASSSHLISVANQPQHF

d_gene: NA
j_gene: TRBJ2-4
v_gene: TRBV30
abundance: few
CDR3nt: TGTGCCTGGAGTGTTGGTCTAGCCAAAAACATTCAGTACTTC
CDR3aa: CAWSVGLAKNIQYF

d_gene: NA
j_gene: TRBJ1-2
v_gene: TRBV12-3/TRBV12-4
abundance: many
CDR3nt: TGTGCCAGCAGATTAGGACTCAACTATGGCTACACCTTC
CDR3aa: CASRLGLNYGYTF

d_gene: TRBD1
j_gene: TRBJ1-5
v_gene: TRBV12-3/TRBV12-4
abundance: NA
CDR3nt: TGTGCCAGCACCCTCCCGGGACAGAGAAGCAATCAGCCCCAGCATTTT
CDR3aa: CASTLPGQRSNQPQHF

d_gene: TRBD1
j_gene: TRBJ2-1
v_gene: TRBV29-1
abundance: many
CDR3nt: TGCAGCGTTATTCCGGGACAGGGACGTGTTGAGCAGTTCTTC
CDR3aa: CSVIPGQGRVEQFF

d_gene: NA
j_gene: TRBJ1-2
v_gene: TRBV19
abundance: many
CDR3nt: TGTGCCAGTAGTATAGGGACAGTGATCGGCTACACCTTC
CDR3aa: CASSIGTVIGYTF

d_gene: NA
j_gene: TRBJ1-3
v_gene: TRBV6-1
abundance: many
CDR3nt: TGTGCCAGCAGTGAAGATTTCTTGCCGAGGCCCGGAAACACCATATATTTT
CDR3aa: CASSEDFLPRPGNTIYF

d_gene: NA
j_gene: TRBJ1-2
v_gene: TRBV2
abundance: many
CDR3nt: TGTGCCAGCAGTGATGAGGATGGCTACACCTTC
CDR3aa: CASSDEDGYTF

d_gene: NA
j_gene: TRBJ2-1
v_gene: TRBV12-3/TRBV12-4
abundance: few
CDR3nt: TGTGCCAGTGGGGGAAACTCGTATAATGAGCAGTTCTTC
CDR3aa: CASGGNSYNEQFF